A single T cell receptor beta chain is shown here with its context. This sample was included in a study of control samples from healthy donors and cancer patients. Measured with immunoSEQ multiplex PCR; TCRdb has only the in-frame clones, and not every one. The sample holds approximately 70,000 clones; around 87% are singletons and the top ten take approximately 2.5%. The V segment lost 4 bases and the J segment 3 bases; nucleotides outside the gene matches: 4. Germline CDR1 and CDR2: SGHRS and YFSETQ. CDR3 size: 14 residues. The J gene is TRBJ1-5, the V gene TRBV5-1, with 7 bases identical to TRBD1. The TCR sequence derives from a woman aged 45-59 years with head and neck cancer. The sample comprised PBMCs. The CDR3 DNA is TGCGCCAGCAGCACCACAGGGGACAATCAGCCCCAGCATTTT. Its protein product is CASSTTGDNQPQHF.